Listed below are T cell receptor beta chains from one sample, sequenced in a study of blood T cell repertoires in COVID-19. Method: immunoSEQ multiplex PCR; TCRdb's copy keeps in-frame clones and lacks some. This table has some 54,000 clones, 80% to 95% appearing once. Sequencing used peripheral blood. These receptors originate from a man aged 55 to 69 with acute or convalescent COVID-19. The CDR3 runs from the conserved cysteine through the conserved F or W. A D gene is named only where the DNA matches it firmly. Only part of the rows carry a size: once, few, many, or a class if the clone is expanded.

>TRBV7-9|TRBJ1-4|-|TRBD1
CASSRDRGGNEKLFF
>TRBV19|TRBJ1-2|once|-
CASTAQLKGFGGYTF
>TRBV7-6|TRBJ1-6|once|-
CASSLGNGANSPLHF
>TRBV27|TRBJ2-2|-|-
CASSFGGPSGELFF
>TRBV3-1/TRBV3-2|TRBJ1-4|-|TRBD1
CASSRDRVRNEKLFF
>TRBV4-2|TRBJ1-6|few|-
CASSQGDLGNSPLHF
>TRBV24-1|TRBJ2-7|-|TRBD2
CATRASGRASEQYF
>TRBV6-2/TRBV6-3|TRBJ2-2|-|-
CASSYPGDSGELFF
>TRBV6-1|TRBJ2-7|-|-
CASSEEVAYEQYF
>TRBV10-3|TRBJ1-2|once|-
CAISESEGSPYGYTF
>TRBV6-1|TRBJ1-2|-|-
CASSEWRAQGDGYTF
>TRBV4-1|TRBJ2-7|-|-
CASSHPVSGTYEQYF
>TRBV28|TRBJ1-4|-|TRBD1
CASSLPTRDRGSNEKLFF
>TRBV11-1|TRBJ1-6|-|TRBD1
CASSFRDSNSPLHF
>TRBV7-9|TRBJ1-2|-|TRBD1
CASSSGTDFNYGYTF
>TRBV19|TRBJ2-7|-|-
CASSITRAYEQYF
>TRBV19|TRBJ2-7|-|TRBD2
CASSSVGTRVPYEQYF
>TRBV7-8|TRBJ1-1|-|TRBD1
CASSLLEGAMNTEAFF
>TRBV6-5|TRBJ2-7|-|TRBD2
CASSTLGLVYEQYF
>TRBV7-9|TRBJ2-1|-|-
CASSLSAGTYNEQFF
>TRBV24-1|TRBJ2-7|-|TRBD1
CATENTGGEQYF
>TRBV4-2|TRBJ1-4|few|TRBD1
CASTNRGMNEKLFF
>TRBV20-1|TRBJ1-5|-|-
CSASNTGPSNQPQHF
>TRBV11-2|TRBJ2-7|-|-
CASSFRGWEQYF
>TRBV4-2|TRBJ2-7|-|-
CASSQLGDFYEQYF
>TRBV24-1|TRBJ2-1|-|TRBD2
CATSDPLAEYNEQFF
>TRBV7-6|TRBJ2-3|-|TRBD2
CASSALAGFSTDTQYF
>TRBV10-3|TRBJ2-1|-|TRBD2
CAISDGRETYNEQFF
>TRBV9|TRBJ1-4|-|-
CASSFSTGEGEKLFF
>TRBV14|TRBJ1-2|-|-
CASSQGRLIYGYTF
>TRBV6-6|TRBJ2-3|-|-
CASSYSTRAQGEYF
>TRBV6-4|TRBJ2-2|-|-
CASQMNPQNTGELFF
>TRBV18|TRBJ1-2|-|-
CASSPSQGLANYGYTF
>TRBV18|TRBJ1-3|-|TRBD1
CASSPTGQGSSSGNTIYF
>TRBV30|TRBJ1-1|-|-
CAWSVLGGGGTEAFF
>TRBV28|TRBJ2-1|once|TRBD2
CASSLKSWLAGTEQFF
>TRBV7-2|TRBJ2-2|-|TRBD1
CASSPRQGVVNTGELFF
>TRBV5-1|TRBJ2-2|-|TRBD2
CASSSRTSGRAVGELFF
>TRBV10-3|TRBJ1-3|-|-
CAISEGLRNTIYF
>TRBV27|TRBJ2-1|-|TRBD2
CASSLLTGTSGTVEQFF
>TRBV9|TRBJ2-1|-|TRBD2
CASSPWTRPENEQFF
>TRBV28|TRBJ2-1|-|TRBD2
CASSLSGYSLRGGQFF
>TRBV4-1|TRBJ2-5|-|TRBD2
CASSPGLAGRRETQYF
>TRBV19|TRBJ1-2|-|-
CASSVRGGYGYTF
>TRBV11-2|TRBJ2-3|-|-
CASSSLRTDTQYF
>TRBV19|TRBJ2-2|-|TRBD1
CASSMKGTGAIGELFF
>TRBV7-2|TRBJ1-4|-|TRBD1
CASSGILKGQFNEKLFF
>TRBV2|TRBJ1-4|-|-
CATQRGAGTNEKLFF
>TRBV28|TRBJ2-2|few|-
CASSFIVLGGTGELFF